This T cell receptor (beta chain) was identified in a study of memory B cells and T cells in multiple sclerosis. The assay was immunoSEQ multiplex PCR, and TCRdb's table has in-frame clones only and misses some. This table has approximately 32,000 clones, roughly 82% appearing once. After stimulus-free culture, autoproliferating CFSE-dim and non-proliferating CFSE-high T cells were sequenced separately. Cultures began with about 4.6x10^7 CFSE-labeled PBMCs, unstimulated for around 7 days, with replicate wells pooled. CFSE at approximately 0.5 uM labeled the PBMCs, which were then cultured unstimulated. Comment on this clone: The antigen remains unidentified.

Germline CDR1 and CDR2: MNHNS and SASEGT. J gave up 6 bases and V 2 bases, and 6 bases lay outside the gene matches. The CDR3 is made up of 16 amino acids. Overall study findings and caveats: Shared clonotype counts depended on differing compartment clone-set sizes and were normalized.

The specimen sequenced was PBMCs from blood kept in culture. The receptor was isolated from a human donor with multiple sclerosis. The chain links TRBV6-1 to TRBJ2-3; 12 bases agree with TRBD1. The CDR3 is CASSEMGQGALDTQYF. For the CDR3, the DNA is TGTGCCAGCAGTGAAATGGGACAGGGGGCCCTCGATACGCAGTATTTT.